The 8 T cell receptor beta chains listed next were all sequenced from one sample in a study of T cells in Graves' hyperthyroidism and ophthalmopathy. Using RNA transcripts as the source, TCR beta CDR3 regions were amplified. A first-round RT-PCR of the TCR CDR3 used the HTBI primer set. TCRdb reanalysed the multiplex PCR reads using MiXCR and keeps one entry per CDR3 protein. The table includes some 620,000 distinct CDR3 sequences, about a sixth detected once. Sequencing was done on a sample of blood. These TCRs come from a woman between 25 and 40 years old with Graves' hyperthyroidism.

This clonotype was found many times. The J gene is TRBJ2-7, the V gene TRBV7-2, with a weak D call TRBD1 (6 bases). Germline V lookup: CDR1 SGHTA, CDR2 FQGNSA. V lost 0 bases and J lost 2, with 11 bases in between. The CDR3 extends over 15 amino acids. DNA for the CDR3: TGTGCCAGCAGCTTAGCGGGACATAGAACCTACGAGCAGTACTTC. Translating gives CASSLAGHRTYEQYF.

In its sample, this clonotype was seen a few times. The chain links TRBV4-1 to TRBJ2-7; D not certain. CDR3 length equals 14 residues. V lost 2 bases, J lost 4 bases, and 12 bases lay in between. Germline assignment: CDR1 MGHRA and CDR2 YSYEKL. CDR3 in amino acids: CASSQPGRDYEQYF. The CDR3, as DNA: TGCGCCAGCAGCCAACCGGGCCGAGATTACGAGCAGTACTTC.

This clonotype showed up just a few times. The chain employs TRBV7-9 and TRBJ2-3; no clear D. Trimming took 2 bases from V and 2 from J, leaving 8 bases between them. There are 14 residues in the CDR3. The germline CDR1 and CDR2 sequences are SEHNR and FQNEAQ (reference sequence). The CDR3 loop reads CASSLFEDTDTQYF. The CDR3 DNA is TGTGCCAGCAGCTTATTTGAGGACACAGATACGCAGTATTTT.

This clonotype came up many times. In nucleotides, the CDR3 is TGTGCCAGCTCTAAACAGGGGTTCGGTTACTATGGCTACACCTTC. This sequence encodes CASSKQGFGYYGYTF. The V and J genes are TRBV28 and TRBJ1-2, with TRBD1 matching 7 bases. The CDR3 loop spans 15 amino acids. The V and J ends lost 8 bases and 3 bases, in that order; junction bases with no gene match: 12. The germline CDR1 and CDR2 sequences are MDHEN and SYDVKM.

V is TRBV4-2 and J is TRBJ2-1; perhaps TRBD2 as D (7 bases). The length of the CDR3 is 14 residues. V lost 3 bases and J 8 bases, leaving 14 bases between the germline ends. The germline V gene encodes CDR1 LGHNA and CDR2 YNFKEQ. The CDR3 coding sequence is TGTGCCAGCAGCCATATAGGGGGGGATGATGAGCAGTTCTTC. Amino acid sequence: CASSHIGGDDEQFF.

There are a few counts of this clonotype. The chain recombines TRBV9 with TRBJ2-4, with 8 positions matching TRBD1. This CDR3 is built from 14 residues. Germline loops: CDR1 SGDLS, CDR2 YYNGEE. V trimming: 2 bases; J trimming: 8 bases; junction bases outside the gene matches: 6. For the CDR3, the DNA is TGTGCCAGCAGCGTGTTCAGGGGGCCTGACATTCAGTACTTC. It yields the protein CASSVFRGPDIQYF. Variable domain in full (rest from reference TRBV9 and TRBJ2-4): DSGVTQTPKHLITATGQRVTLRCSPRSGDLSVYWYQQSLDQGLQFLIQYYNGEERAKGNILERFSAQQFPDLHSELNLSSLELGDSALYFCASSVFRGPDIQYFGAGTRLSVL.

Ten or more counts support this clonotype. The V and J genes are TRBV18 and TRBJ1-3; no clear D gene. CDR3 length equals 13 residues. Germline V gene lookup returns CDR1 KGHSH and CDR2 LQKENI. With 2 bases removed from V and 4 bases from J, the gap between germline ends came to 6 bases. CDR3 coding DNA: TGTGCCAGCTCACCATCCGGCGGAAACACCATATATTTT. Translation gives CASSPSGGNTIYF. Combining the CDR3 with reference TRBV18 and TRBJ1-3 gives the whole variable domain NAGVMQNPRHLVRRRGQEARLRCSPMKGHSHVYWYRQLPEEGLKFMVYLQKENIIDESGMPKERFSAEFPKEGPSILRIQQVVRGDSAAYFCASSPSGGNTIYFGEGSWLTVV.

The rearrangement links TRBV25-1 to TRBJ2-1; TRBD1 is a possible D gene (5 bases). Trimming took 1 base from V and 6 from J, leaving 10 bases between them. The CDR3 sequence is 14 residues long. The germline V gene has CDR1 MGHDK and CDR2 SYGVNS. This CDR3 reads CASSEWGGANEQFF. CDR3 DNA: TGTGCCAGCAGTGAATGGGGTGGGGCCAATGAGCAGTTCTTC.